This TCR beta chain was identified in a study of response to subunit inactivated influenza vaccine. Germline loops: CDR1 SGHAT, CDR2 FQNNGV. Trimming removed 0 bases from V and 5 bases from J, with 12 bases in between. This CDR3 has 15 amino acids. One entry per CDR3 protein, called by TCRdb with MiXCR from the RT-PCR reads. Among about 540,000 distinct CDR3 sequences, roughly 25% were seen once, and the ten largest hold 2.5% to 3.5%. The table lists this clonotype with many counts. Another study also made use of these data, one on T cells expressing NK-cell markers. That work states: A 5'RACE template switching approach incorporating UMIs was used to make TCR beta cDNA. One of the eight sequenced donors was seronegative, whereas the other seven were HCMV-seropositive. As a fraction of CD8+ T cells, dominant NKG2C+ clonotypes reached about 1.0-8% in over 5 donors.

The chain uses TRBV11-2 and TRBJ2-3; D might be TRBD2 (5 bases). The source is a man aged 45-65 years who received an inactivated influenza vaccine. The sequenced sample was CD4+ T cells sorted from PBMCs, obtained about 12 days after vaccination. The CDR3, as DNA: TGTGCCAGCAGCTTAGATTTCGGGGTCCAAGATACGCAGTATTTT. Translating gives CASSLDFGVQDTQYF.